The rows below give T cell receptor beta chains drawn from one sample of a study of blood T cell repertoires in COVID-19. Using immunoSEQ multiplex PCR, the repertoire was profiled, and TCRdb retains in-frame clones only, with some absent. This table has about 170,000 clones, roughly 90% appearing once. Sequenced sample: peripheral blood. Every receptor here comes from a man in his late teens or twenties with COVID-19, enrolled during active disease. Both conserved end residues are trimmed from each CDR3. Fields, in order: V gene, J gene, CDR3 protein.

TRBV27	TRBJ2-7	ASSFGSGENYEQY
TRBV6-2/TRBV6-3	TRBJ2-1	ASRPLAGVRDEQF
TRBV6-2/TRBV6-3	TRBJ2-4	ASSFLGIQY
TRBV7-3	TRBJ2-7	ASSTTGGLNEQY
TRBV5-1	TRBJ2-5	ASRDLETQY
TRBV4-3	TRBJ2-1	ASSHLTQGRVGEQF
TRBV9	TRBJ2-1	ASSVGGVGNNEQF
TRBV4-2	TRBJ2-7	ASSQAAGTDEQY
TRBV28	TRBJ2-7	AIRLAGGGEQY
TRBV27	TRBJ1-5	ASSLLGGSGNQPQH
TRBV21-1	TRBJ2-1	ASSKETSGRLYNEQF
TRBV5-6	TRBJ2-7	ASSPLGSLNSYEQY
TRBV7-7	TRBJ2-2	ASSPGLNTGELF
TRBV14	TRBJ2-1	ASSHAGTGIVNEQF
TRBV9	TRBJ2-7	ASSVDPTGSIHEQY